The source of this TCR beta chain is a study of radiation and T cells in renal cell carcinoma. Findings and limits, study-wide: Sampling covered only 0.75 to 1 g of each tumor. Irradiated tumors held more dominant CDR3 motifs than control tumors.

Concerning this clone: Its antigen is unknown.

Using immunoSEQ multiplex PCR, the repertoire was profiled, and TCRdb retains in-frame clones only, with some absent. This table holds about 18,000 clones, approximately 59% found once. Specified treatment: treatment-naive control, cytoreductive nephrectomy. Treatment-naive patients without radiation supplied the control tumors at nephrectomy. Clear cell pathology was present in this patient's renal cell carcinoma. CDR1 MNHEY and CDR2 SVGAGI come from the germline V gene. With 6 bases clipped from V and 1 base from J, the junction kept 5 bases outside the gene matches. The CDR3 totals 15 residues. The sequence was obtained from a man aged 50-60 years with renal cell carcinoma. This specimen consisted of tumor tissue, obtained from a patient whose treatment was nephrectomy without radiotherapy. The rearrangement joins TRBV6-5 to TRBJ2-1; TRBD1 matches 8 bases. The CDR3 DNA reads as TGTGCCAGCAGAGCAGACAGGGGTTCCTACAATGAGCAGTTCTTC. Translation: CASRADRGSYNEQFF.